The 10 T cell receptor beta chains given below trace back to one sample, sequenced in a study of T-cell memory formation after mild COVID-19. TCRdb itself ran the 5' RACE reads through MiXCR, one entry per CDR3 protein. The sample lists around 200,000 distinct CDR3 sequences, 7.5% to 10% occurring once. Sequencing used PBMCs or a T cell subset sorted from them (not recorded which). These receptors were taken from a man in his late teens or twenties who had mild COVID-19 (a few samples of this study predate the infection). Cell type and time point are not known.

The rearrangement links TRBV12-3 or TRBV12-4 to TRBJ1-4; D is possibly TRBD1 (6 bases). V shed 6 bases and J shed 4 bases, with 12 bases lying between them. This CDR3 region has 14 residues. CDR3 in DNA: TGTGCCAGCAGCAAGGGACACCGTAATGAAAAACTGTTTTTT. It codes for CASSKGHRNEKLFF.

This chain links TRBV7-9 with TRBJ2-5; maybe TRBD2 (6 bases). Trimming shortened V by 2 bases and J by 4 bases, and 11 bases separated the two germline ends. The length of the CDR3 is 14 residues. Germline loops: CDR1 SEHNR, CDR2 FQNEAQ (reference sequence). CDR3 residues: CASSLYRGGETQYF. CDR3 bases: TGTGCCAGCAGCTTATATAGGGGAGGAGAGACCCAGTACTTC.

The rearrangement joins TRBV20-1 to TRBJ1-5; D gene uncertain. The CDR3 runs to 12 residues. Trimming left V 6 bases short and J 0 bases short, with 6 bases between. In germline, CDR1 is DFQATT, CDR2 SNEGSKA (reference sequence). The CDR3, as DNA: TGCAGTGCCACAGCTAGCAATCAGCCCCAGCATTTT. Protein sequence: CSATASNQPQHF.

This clonotype has at least ten counts. The chain has TRBV7-9 and TRBJ2-3; D perhaps matches TRBD2 (5 bases). This CDR3 has 12 amino acids. V lost 11 bases to trimming and J lost 2 bases, with 11 bases between them. Germline CDR1 and CDR2: SEHNR and FQNEAQ (reference sequence). CDR3 sequence reads: CACDGVTDTQYF. In DNA form, the CDR3 reads TGTGCCTGCGACGGGGTCACAGATACGCAGTATTTT.

The count of this clonotype is one. The chain recombines TRBV6-5 with TRBJ2-3; D might be TRBD1 or TRBD2, each matching 5 bases. V lost 6 bases and J lost 0, with 13 bases in between. CDR3 size: 15 residues. The germline CDR1 and CDR2 sequences are MNHEY and SVGAGI. In nucleotides, the CDR3 is TGTGCCAGCAGCACGACCGGGACCAGCACAGATACGCAGTATTTT. This encodes CASSTTGTSTDTQYF.

In this sample, this clonotype turned up many times. DNA for the CDR3: TGCAGTGCTAGGATTAGCGGGGGGTGGGCAGATACGCAGTATTTT. Its protein product is CSARISGGWADTQYF. The chain employs TRBV20-1 and TRBJ2-3, with 10 bases matching TRBD2. The germline CDR1 and CDR2 sequences are DFQATT and SNEGSKA (reference sequence). V lost 3 bases to trimming and J lost 4 bases; unmatched junction nucleotides: 7. There are 15 residues in the CDR3.

The chain carries TRBV5-4 and TRBJ2-1; no definite D call. Germline V lookup: CDR1 SGHNT, CDR2 YYREEE (reference sequence). Trimming cost V 0 bases and J 10 bases, with 8 bases left between them. This CDR3 has 12 residues. CDR3 in amino acids: CASSLGQSEQFF. CDR3 DNA sequence: TGTGCCAGCAGCTTGGGCCAGAGCGAGCAGTTCTTC.

The chain couples TRBV6-5 to TRBJ1-1; 8 nucleotides match TRBD1. The CDR3 contains 14 residues. V trimming: 2 bases; J trimming: 5 bases; junction bases outside the gene matches: 4. The germline V gene has CDR1 MNHEY and CDR2 SVGAGI. The CDR3 is CASSYHGTGTEAFF. The CDR3 DNA sequence: TGTGCCAGCAGTTACCACGGGACAGGAACTGAAGCTTTCTTT.

This clonotype was observed at least ten times. The genes are TRBV5-1 and TRBJ1-3; 8 bases match TRBD1. Germline CDR1 is SGHRS and CDR2 is YFSETQ. This CDR3 contains 16 residues. Trimming took 0 bases from V and 0 from J; bases not matched to a gene: 2. Here the CDR3 DNA reads TGCGCCAGCAGCTTGGACAGGGGGGACTCTGGAAACACCATATATTTT. Its protein is CASSLDRGDSGNTIYF.

This clonotype was picked up many times. V and J are TRBV5-4 and TRBJ1-4, with 7 bases identical to TRBD1. CDR1 is SGHNT, CDR2 YYREEE, per germline (reference sequence). The CDR3 spans 14 residues. V gave up 4 bases and J gave up 8 bases; unmatched junction bases: 8. The CDR3 loop is CASSAGGGEEKLFF. In DNA form, the CDR3 reads TGTGCCAGCAGCGCCGGAGGGGGCGAAGAAAAACTGTTTTTT.